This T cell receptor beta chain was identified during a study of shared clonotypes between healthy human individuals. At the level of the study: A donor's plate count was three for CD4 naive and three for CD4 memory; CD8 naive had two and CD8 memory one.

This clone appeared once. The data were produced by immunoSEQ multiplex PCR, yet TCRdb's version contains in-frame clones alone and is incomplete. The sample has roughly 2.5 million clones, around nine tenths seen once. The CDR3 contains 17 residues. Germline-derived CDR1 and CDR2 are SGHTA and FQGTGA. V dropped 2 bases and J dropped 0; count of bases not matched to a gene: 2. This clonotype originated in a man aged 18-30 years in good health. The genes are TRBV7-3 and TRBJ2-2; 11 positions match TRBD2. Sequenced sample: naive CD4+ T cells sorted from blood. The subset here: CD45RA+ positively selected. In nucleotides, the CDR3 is TGTGCCAGCAGCTTAGAACTAGCGGGAGCGAACACCGGGGAGCTGTTTTTT. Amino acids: CASSLELAGANTGELFF.